The 26 T cell receptor beta chains given below trace back to one sample, sequenced in a study of T cell responses to AZD1222 COVID-19 vaccine. Sequencing was performed with immunoSEQ multiplex PCR; in TCRdb, only in-frame clones are kept and a portion is missing. This table has about 140,000 clones, about 88% appearing once. The source was peripheral blood, collected 28 days after the second AZD1222 dose. These receptors were taken from an adult who received the AZD1222 COVID-19 vaccine.

The chain couples TRBV10-3 to TRBJ1-1, with TRBD1 identical over 9 bases. Germline V gene lookup returns CDR1 ENHRY and CDR2 SYGVKD. This CDR3 contains 15 residues. J was trimmed by 3 bases and V by 6 bases; bases with no gene match: 8. CDR3 DNA: TGTGCCATCAGCACAGGGGGCGGGCTGGACACTGAAGCTTTCTTT. Its translation: CAISTGGGLDTEAFF.

CDR3 DNA: TGTGCCAGCAGGATAGCGGGCCGAAGCACAGATACGCAGTATTTT. Translated, it gives CASRIAGRSTDTQYF. The chain carries TRBV28 and TRBJ2-3, with 7 positions matching TRBD2. This CDR3 has 15 amino acids. Germline V gene sequence: CDR1 MDHEN, CDR2 SYDVKM. V shed 6 bases, J shed 0 bases, and the junction held 6 bases outside the gene matches.

The chain joins TRBV7-2 to TRBJ2-1; D not certain. The CDR3 has 15 amino acids. V was pared by 0 bases and J by 4 bases, with 10 bases between. CDR1 is SGHTA and CDR2 is FQGNSA in the germline V gene. CDR3 region: CASSLAGNDYNEQFF. The CDR3 region has the DNA TGTGCCAGCAGCTTAGCGGGGAATGATTACAATGAGCAGTTCTTC.

This clone was detected a few times. V and J are TRBV14 and TRBJ2-2; D unresolved. Trimming took 8 bases from V and 6 from J, leaving 10 bases between them. CDR1 is SGHDN and CDR2 is FVKESK in the germline V gene. CDR3 length: 12 amino acids. The CDR3 loop is CASGSRAGELFF. The DNA for the CDR3 is TGTGCCAGCGGCAGCCGCGCCGGGGAGCTGTTTTTT.

The V gene is TRBV3-1 (or the pseudogene TRBV3-2), the J gene TRBJ2-1; 11 bases are a match to TRBD2. Germline-derived CDR1 and CDR2 are LGHDT and YNNKEL (reference sequence). The CDR3 is made up of 16 amino acids. The V and J ends lost 7 bases and 6 bases, in that order; junction bases with no gene match: 11. The CDR3 bases are TGTGCCAGCACCAAATCGCTAGCGGGAGGATTCAATGAGCAGTTCTTC. It yields the protein CASTKSLAGGFNEQFF.

V usage is TRBV13 and J usage is TRBJ2-7; no firm D call. V was cut by 5 bases and J by 0 bases, with 11 bases left in between. Per germline, CDR1 PRHDT and CDR2 FYEKMQ (reference sequence). This CDR3 spans 14 amino acids. The CDR3 is CASSPARFSYEQYF. The CDR3 DNA reads TGTGCCAGCAGCCCGGCGCGTTTCTCCTACGAGCAGTACTTC.

The chain employs TRBV2 and TRBJ1-4; D is perhaps TRBD1 (5 bases). Trimming took off 5 bases at V and 4 bases at J, with 11 bases between the two ends. The CDR3 consists of 14 residues. Germline CDR1 is SNHLY and CDR2 is FYNNEI. The CDR3 region has the DNA TGTGCCAGCAGTCAACAGGAGATTAATGAAAAACTGTTTTTT. Protein sequence: CASSQQEINEKLFF.

The V and J genes are TRBV5-1 and TRBJ2-1, with 7 bases aligning to TRBD2. This CDR3 has 18 residues. Germline V CDR1 and CDR2: SGHRS, YFSETQ. The trim removed 2 bases at V and 6 bases at J, leaving 17 bases unmatched. The DNA of the CDR3 is TGCGCCAGCAGCTTACCAAGAAGCGGGGATCGCTCCCTCAATGAGCAGTTCTTC. Its translation: CASSLPRSGDRSLNEQFF.

This chain joins TRBV29-1 and TRBJ1-2; D is undetermined. The CDR3 is 13 residues long. CDR1 is SQVTM and CDR2 is ANQGSEA in the germline V gene. V dropped 7 bases and J dropped 3 bases, with 15 bases sitting between them. The CDR3 loop is CSATDGRDYGYTF. CDR3 in DNA: TGCAGCGCTACGGACGGTAGGGACTATGGCTACACCTTC.

The V and J genes are TRBV5-5 and TRBJ1-4; D remains unclear. CDR3 size: 15 residues. With 0 bases removed from V and 1 base from J, the gap between germline ends came to 7 bases. CDR1 SGHKS and CDR2 YYEKEE come from the germline V gene (reference sequence). This CDR3 is CASSLVAGTNEKLFF. The CDR3 nucleotides read TGTGCCAGCAGCTTGGTCGCGGGAACTAATGAAAAACTGTTTTTT.

The chain uses TRBV19 and TRBJ1-4; the D gene is possibly TRBD1 (5 bases). V shed 6 bases and J shed 7 bases, with 18 bases lying between them. Per germline, CDR1 LNHDA and CDR2 SQIVND (reference sequence). This CDR3 is 15 amino acids long. CDR3 sequence (DNA): TGTGCCAGTAGGCAGGGAACGCTATTTTCTGAAAAACTGTTTTTT. Its protein product is CASRQGTLFSEKLFF.

This clone has only a few counts. V is TRBV2 and J is TRBJ2-7; D possibly matches TRBD1 or TRBD2 (5 bases each). Trimming cost V 4 bases and J 3 bases, with 13 bases left between them. The CDR3 length is 14 residues. Germline CDR1 reads SNHLY; CDR2 reads FYNNEI. The CDR3 DNA sequence: TGTGCCAGCAGTGCGGGGCCCCCGCGCTACGAGCAGTACTTC. Its protein product is CASSAGPPRYEQYF.

The chain has TRBV5-4 and TRBJ1-6; D is perhaps TRBD1 (5 bases). This CDR3 has 13 amino acids. V lost 4 bases to trimming and J lost 11 bases, with 13 bases between them. The germline CDR1 and CDR2 sequences are SGHNT and YYREEE (reference sequence). The DNA of the CDR3 is TGTGCCAGCAGCCCGGGGGGGGTTGCACCCCTCCACTTT. Protein: CASSPGGVAPLHF. Supplemented by reference TRBV5-4 and TRBJ1-6, the full variable domain reads ETGVTQSPTHLIKTRGQQVTLRCSSQSGHNTVSWYQQALGQGPQFIFQYYREEENGRGNFPPRFSGLQFPNYSSELNVNALELDDSALYLCASSPGGVAPLHFGNGTRLTVT.

V gene TRBV11-2 combines with J gene TRBJ1-3; D possibly corresponds to TRBD1 (5 bases). The CDR3 has 17 residues. Germline V gene data show CDR1 as SGHAT and CDR2 as FQNNGV. V was clipped by 5 bases and J by 0 bases, with 17 bases between them. The CDR3 here is CASSPIGASTSGNTIYF. Written as DNA, the CDR3 is TGTGCCAGCAGCCCAATTGGGGCGTCAACCTCTGGAAACACCATATATTTT.

The rearrangement joins TRBV5-4 to TRBJ1-1; 12 positions match TRBD1. Germline-derived CDR1 and CDR2 are SGHNT and YYREEE (reference sequence). J lost 2 bases, V lost 4 bases, and 12 bases had no gene match. This CDR3 is built from 18 residues. In DNA form, the CDR3 reads TGTGCCAGCAGCAAGTTACCGGGACAGGGGGCTCAAAACACTGAAGCTTTCTTT. It codes for CASSKLPGQGAQNTEAFF.

A single count supports this clone. V usage is TRBV7-2 and J usage is TRBJ1-5; no firm D call. V lost 1 base, J lost 0 bases, and 10 bases lay in between. The germline CDR1 and CDR2 sequences are SGHTA and FQGNSA. The CDR3 has 16 residues. CDR3 region: CASSLDPYRSNQPQHF. CDR3 DNA sequence: TGTGCCAGCAGCTTAGATCCATACCGTAGCAATCAGCCCCAGCATTTT.

This chain connects TRBV5-4 to TRBJ2-5; 14 bases align to TRBD2. CDR1 is SGHNT and CDR2 is YYREEE in the germline V gene (reference sequence). CDR3 size: 17 residues. V was pared by 3 bases and J by 4 bases, with 8 bases of the junction left unmatched. Here the CDR3 reads CASSSKTSGGALETQYF. CDR3 in DNA: TGTGCCAGCAGCTCCAAGACTAGCGGGGGGGCCTTAGAGACCCAGTACTTC.

This chain links TRBV4-2 with TRBJ2-5; 9 nucleotides align to TRBD2. Germline V gene data show CDR1 as LGHNA and CDR2 as YNFKEQ. Unmatched junction bases numbered 17, after V lost 1 base and J lost 5 bases. This CDR3 is built from 19 residues. The CDR3 nucleotides read TGTGCCAGCAGCCAAGGAGGGGGTGCGAGATTAGCGGGGGTGGAGACCCAGTACTTC. This encodes CASSQGGGARLAGVETQYF.

The chain is built from TRBV7-9 and TRBJ1-1; D not resolved. The CDR3 length is 13 residues. The V gene's germline CDR1 is SEHNR and CDR2 FQNEAQ (reference sequence). Deletions cut 1 base from V and 1 base from J, with 4 bases between. The CDR3, as DNA: TGTGCCAGCAGCTTAGGGGAGAACACTGAAGCTTTCTTT. It codes for CASSLGENTEAFF.

The V and J genes are TRBV28 and TRBJ2-1; TRBD1 agrees at 7 bases. The germline V gene has CDR1 MDHEN and CDR2 SYDVKM. J gave up 3 bases and V 6 bases, and 2 bases lay outside the gene matches. This CDR3 contains 13 residues. The CDR3 sequence: CASRRDSYNEQFF. In DNA, the CDR3 is TGTGCCAGCAGACGGGACAGCTACAATGAGCAGTTCTTC.

The chain has TRBV7-3 and TRBJ2-2; tentative D call: TRBD1 (6 bases). Trimming pared 5 bases from V and 2 bases from J, leaving 12 bases between. This CDR3 comprises 15 residues. The germline gives CDR1 SGHTA, CDR2 FQGTGA. The CDR3 is CASSAGTRNTGELFF. In DNA, the CDR3 is TGTGCCAGCAGCGCCGGGACAAGAAACACCGGGGAGCTGTTTTTT.

The chain's CDR3 is CASRGEGAYNEQFF. CDR3 DNA: TGTGCCAGCAGAGGCGAGGGCGCCTACAATGAGCAGTTCTTC. J is TRBJ2-1 and V is TRBV27, with a tentative D call TRBD2 (5 bases). The length of the CDR3 is 14 residues. V was cut by 6 bases and J by 2 bases, with 11 bases left in between. The V gene's germline CDR1 is MNHEY and CDR2 SMNVEV (reference sequence).

This chain connects TRBV2 to TRBJ2-2; D may match TRBD1 or TRBD2 (6 bases each). V was cut by 11 bases and J by 3 bases, with 16 bases left in between. The CDR3 extends over 14 amino acids. Germline lookup yields CDR1 SNHLY and CDR2 FYNNEI. The CDR3 DNA sequence: TGTGCCGTTCGGGGGACAATGGACACCGGGGAGCTGTTTTTT. Residues: CAVRGTMDTGELFF. Drawing the rest from reference TRBV2 and TRBJ2-2, the complete variable domain is EPEVTQTPSHQVTQMGQEVILRCVPISNHLYFYWYRQILGQKVEFLVSFYNNEISEKSEIFDDQFSVERPDGSNFTLKIRSTKLEDSAMYFCAVRGTMDTGELFFGEGSRLTVL.

J is TRBJ2-3 and V is TRBV28, with 8 bases aligning to TRBD2. This CDR3 spans 17 amino acids. Per germline, CDR1 MDHEN and CDR2 SYDVKM. Trimming at V came to 2 bases and at J to 4 bases, leaving 11 bases not matched to a gene. The CDR3 sequence is CASSLGQAGLEADTQYF. CDR3 nucleotide sequence: TGTGCCAGCAGTTTAGGTCAGGCGGGACTAGAGGCAGATACGCAGTATTTT.

The chain recombines TRBV11-2 with TRBJ2-7; D is tentatively TRBD1 or TRBD2 (5 bases each). Germline V gene sequence: CDR1 SGHAT, CDR2 FQNNGV. V lost 3 bases and J lost 6, with 18 bases in between. The CDR3 has 15 residues. CDR3 loop: CASSFPGPPRVEQYF. The CDR3 coding sequence is TGTGCCAGCAGCTTTCCGGGACCCCCACGCGTCGAGCAGTACTTC.

The chain carries TRBV11-2 and TRBJ2-1; a possible D gene is TRBD1 (5 bases). The CDR3 contains 17 residues. The V gene's germline CDR1 is SGHAT and CDR2 FQNNGV. Trimming took off 3 bases at V and 4 bases at J, with 19 bases between the two ends. In DNA form, the CDR3 reads TGTGCCAGCAGCTTCGGGCAGGGCCCCGATACATACAATGAGCAGTTCTTC. This gives the protein CASSFGQGPDTYNEQFF.